This T cell receptor beta chain was profiled in a study of T cell responses to AZD1222 COVID-19 vaccine. Regarding the study as a whole: CD4 TCRs linked to vaccination spanned spike, dominating at 160-218 and 743-854.

Notes on this clone: Its specificity is not known.

The repertoire was sequenced with immunoSEQ multiplex PCR; TCRdb's copy has only in-frame clones and lacks some. The table lists 80,000 or so clones, 82% of them singletons. This clonotype originated in an adult in good health. This material consisted of peripheral blood, taken on day 0 of AZD1222 vaccination.

In DNA, the CDR3 is TGTGCCACCAGTGATGTAACGAGCACAGATACGCAGTATTTT. It codes for CATSDVTSTDTQYF. The chain combines TRBV24-1 with TRBJ2-3, with no clear D. Looked up from germline, CDR1 is KGHDR and CDR2 is SFDVKD. The CDR3 consists of 14 residues. V lost 3 bases and J lost 0, with 6 bases in between.